This is a list of T cell receptor gamma chains from one sample in a study of Vδ1+ human thymocytes. TCRdb reanalysed the multiplex PCR reads with CATT. The sample shows some 37,000 gamma-chain clones, 20% of them seen only once. The sequenced sample consisted of Vdelta1+ gamma-delta thymocytes from the thymus. These receptors originate from a girl less than two years old who had congenital heart surgery. Each CDR3 is given with its conserved first and last residue. Size is stated for part of the rows, as once, few or many counts, or as a class when the clone is expanded.

abundance,v_gene,j_gene,CDR3nt,CDR3aa
-,TRGV5,TRGJ1/TRGJ2,TGTGCCACCTGGGACAGGCCGTCGCGTCATAAGAAACTCTTT,CATWDRPSRHKKLF
few,TRGV2,TRGJ1/TRGJ2,TGTGCCACCTGGGACGGGCCGGAGGATTATAAGAAACTCTTT,CATWDGPEDYKKLF
once,TRGV3,TRGJ1/TRGJ2,TGTGCCACCTGGGACAGACCTGTCCCCCTCGTGAATTATTATAAGAAACTCTTT,CATWDRPVPLVNYYKKLF
-,TRGV4,TRGJ1/TRGJ2,TGTGCCACCTGGGATGGAGGGGTGGAAGGTTATAAGAAACTCTTT,CATWDGGVEGYKKLF
-,TRGV9,TRGJ1/TRGJ2,TGTGCCTTGTGGGAGGCACTGCTTTGGAATAAGAAACTCTTT,CALWEALLWNKKLF
few,TRGV2,TRGJ1/TRGJ2,TGTGCCACCTGGGCACGGGGGAATTATTATAAGAAACTCTTT,CATWARGNYYKKLF
-,TRGV9,TRGJ1/TRGJ2,TGTGCCTTGTGGGTTAGTTATAAGAAACTCTTT,CALWVSYKKLF
-,TRGV3,TRGJ1/TRGJ2,TGTGCCACCTGGGACAGGCAAGGTGATTATAAGAAACTCTTT,CATWDRQGDYKKLF
medium-sized,TRGV3,TRGJ1/TRGJ2,TGTGCCACCTGGGACAGGCGATATAAGAAACTCTTT,CATWDRRYKKLF
-,TRGV4,TRGJP2,TGTGCCACCTGGGGGAGATATAGTAGTGATTGGATCAAGACGTTT,CATWGRYSSDWIKTF
few,TRGV9,TRGJP2,TGTGCCTTGTGGGAGGTGCAAGATAGTAGTGATTGGATCAAGACGTTT,CALWEVQDSSDWIKTF
-,TRGV9,TRGJ1/TRGJ2,TGTGCCTTGTGGGAGGACTCTTTAGATCAGAAACTCTTT,CALWEDSLDQKLF
-,TRGV8,TRGJP2,TGTGCCACCTGGGGTACTGAGGGGATCAAGACGTTT,CATWGTEGIKTF
-,TRGV9,TRGJ1/TRGJ2,TGTGCCTTGTGGGAGGTGCCCGGGACTAATTATTATAAGAAACTCTTT,CALWEVPGTNYYKKLF